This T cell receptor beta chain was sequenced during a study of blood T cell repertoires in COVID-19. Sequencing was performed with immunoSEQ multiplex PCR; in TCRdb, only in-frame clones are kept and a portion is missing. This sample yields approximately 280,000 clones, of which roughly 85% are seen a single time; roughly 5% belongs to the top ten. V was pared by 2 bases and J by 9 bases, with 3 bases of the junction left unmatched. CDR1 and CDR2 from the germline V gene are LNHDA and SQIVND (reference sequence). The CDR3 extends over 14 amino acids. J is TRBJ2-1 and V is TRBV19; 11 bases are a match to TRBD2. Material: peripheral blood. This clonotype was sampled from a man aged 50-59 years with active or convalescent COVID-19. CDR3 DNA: TGTGCCAGTAGTATATATAGCGGGAGGGTTGAGCAGTTCTTC. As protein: CASSIYSGRVEQFF.